This is a list of T cell receptor beta chains from one sample in a study of CXCR3-negative and CXCR3-positive naive CD8 T cells. Following a re-call of the 5' RACE reads, TCRdb has one entry per CDR3 protein and lacks DNA. The sample includes about 89,000 distinct CDR3 sequences. Input material: naive CXCR3+ CD8+ T cells from blood. All receptors come from a human donor in good health. Some clones in this sample may be carry-over from other donors' samples. CDR3s include the opening cysteine and the closing phenylalanine or tryptophan.

j_gene | v_gene | CDR3aa
TRBJ2-5 | TRBV29-1 | CSVGLVETQYF
TRBJ2-1 | TRBV29-1 | CSVEGEGSFYNEQFF
TRBJ2-2 | TRBV15 | CATSRDRAHSTGELFF
TRBJ2-7 | TRBV6-6 | CASRDRTGGTYEQYF
TRBJ1-2 | TRBV15 | CATSRDEEGSNYGYTF
TRBJ2-7 | TRBV20-1 | CSARAQGPSSYEQYF
TRBJ1-2 | TRBV27 | CASSLGDPTNYGYTF
TRBJ2-2 | TRBV7-8 | CASSLSLAGGPGELFF
TRBJ2-7 | TRBV4-1 | CASSQDWGQSLYEQYF
TRBJ2-3 | TRBV28 | CASSFIGATQTQYF
TRBJ1-1 | TRBV10-2 | CASSEFTVGGNTEAFF
TRBJ2-1 | TRBV14 | CASSPYGRRNEQFF
TRBJ1-1 | TRBV7-6 | CASSPGDRGKAFF
TRBJ2-1 | TRBV4-1 | CASSHASSYNEQFF